The 20 T cell receptor beta chains listed next were all sequenced from one sample in a study of blood T cell repertoires in COVID-19. TCRdb's table, derived via immunoSEQ multiplex PCR, lists solely in-frame clones and lacks some. The data contain around 250,000 clones, around 86% of them singletons. Sequenced sample: peripheral blood. The receptor source for this set is a middle-aged man with active or convalescent COVID-19.

The gene calls are TRBV11-3 and TRBJ2-3; possibly TRBD2 for D (5 bases). There are 13 residues in the CDR3. V was trimmed by 5 bases and J by 3 bases, leaving 9 bases between them. From germline, CDR1 is SGHNT and CDR2 YENEEA. In DNA, the CDR3 is TGTGCCAGCAGCGACGGGGTTACAGATACGCAGTATTTT. It encodes CASSDGVTDTQYF.

The genes are TRBV30 and TRBJ1-5, with TRBD1 matching over 9 bases. The V gene end was trimmed by 0 bases and the J gene end by 2 bases; junction bases not matched to a gene: 2. This CDR3 spans 15 amino acids. Per germline, CDR1 GTSNPN and CDR2 SVGIG (reference sequence). The DNA for the CDR3 is TGTGCCTGGAGTGTACGGGACAGGGGCAATCAGCCCCAGCATTTT. Its translation is CAWSVRDRGNQPQHF.

The CDR3 reads CASSLGTMNYEQYF. CDR3 DNA: TGTGCCAGCAGTTTAGGGACAATGAACTACGAGCAGTACTTC. This chain joins TRBV28 and TRBJ2-7; the D gene is possibly TRBD1 (6 bases). Trimming took 2 bases from V and 3 from J, leaving 11 bases between them. The CDR3 consists of 14 residues. Germline V CDR1 and CDR2: MDHEN, SYDVKM.

This chain joins TRBV6-5 and TRBJ1-5; D might be TRBD1 (5 bases). The CDR3 runs to 15 residues. Germline lookup yields CDR1 MNHEY and CDR2 SVGAGI. Trimming removed 5 bases at V and 4 bases at J, with 15 bases between. This CDR3 is CASSQTPGENQPQHF. The CDR3 nucleotides are TGTGCCAGCAGTCAAACCCCGGGGGAAAATCAGCCCCAGCATTTT.

The chain couples TRBV9 to TRBJ2-7; tentatively, D is TRBD1 (5 bases). The germline V gene has CDR1 SGDLS and CDR2 YYNGEE. Trimming took 3 bases from V and 0 from J, leaving 10 bases between them. The CDR3 sequence is 14 residues long. The DNA of the CDR3 is TGTGCCAGCAGCGGTGCAAGGGGCTCCTACGAGCAGTACTTC. Protein product: CASSGARGSYEQYF.

The chain links TRBV12-5 to TRBJ2-5; 10 nucleotides align to TRBD2. CDR1 and CDR2 (germline): LGHNT, FRNRAP. V shed 5 bases and J 5 bases; nucleotides not matched to a gene: 5. The CDR3 is made up of 14 amino acids. The CDR3 is CASGPLAGEETQYF. The CDR3 nucleotides read TGTGCTAGTGGTCCCCTAGCGGGAGAGGAGACCCAGTACTTC.

This rearrangement joins TRBV5-1 to TRBJ2-7, with D perhaps matching TRBD1 (6 bases). The CDR3 spans 15 residues. Germline V gene lookup returns CDR1 SGHRS and CDR2 YFSETQ. V lost 3 bases to trimming and J lost 6 bases, with 19 bases between them. The CDR3 here is CASSSSGTLLREQYF. For the CDR3, the DNA is TGCGCCAGCAGCTCCTCCGGGACACTCCTACGCGAGCAGTACTTC.

V is TRBV24-1 and J is TRBJ2-3, with 8 nucleotides matching TRBD1. The CDR3 totals 18 residues. CDR1 and CDR2 (germline): KGHDR, SFDVKD. Losses at the gene ends were 9 bases for V and 0 bases for J; bases not matched to a gene: 16. DNA for the CDR3: TGTGCCACCCAAGGGGGCAGGGGGCAAGGCGGGAGCACAGATACGCAGTATTTT. Its protein is CATQGGRGQGGSTDTQYF.

The chain carries TRBV7-9 and TRBJ1-4; D is ambiguous. Germline V gives CDR1 SEHNR, CDR2 FQNEAQ (reference sequence). Trimming stripped 5 bases from V and 2 bases from J, with 12 bases between. There are 15 residues in the CDR3. CDR3 residues: CASSLSGVTNEKLFF. CDR3 DNA: TGTGCCAGCAGCCTGAGCGGGGTGACTAATGAAAAACTGTTTTTT.

The chain uses TRBV6-1 and TRBJ1-3; D possibly corresponds to TRBD1 (5 bases). This CDR3 contains 17 residues. Germline V CDR1 and CDR2: MNHNS, SASEGT. V lost 4 bases to trimming and J lost 0 bases, with 16 bases between them. CDR3 bases: TGTGCCAGCAGTGGAGGGGTAGCGGGCTCCTCTGGAAACACCATATATTTT. It specifies CASSGGVAGSSGNTIYF.

The chain joins TRBV30 to TRBJ1-6, with D unclear. This CDR3 has 14 amino acids. From germline, CDR1 is GTSNPN and CDR2 SVGIG (reference sequence). The ends were cut back, 0 bases at V and 10 bases at J, with 13 bases in the middle. In DNA form, the CDR3 reads TGTGCCTGGAGTGTACTTGTCGGTTACTCACCCCTCCACTTT. Encoded protein: CAWSVLVGYSPLHF.

The rearrangement uses TRBV13 and TRBJ1-1; 8 bases line up with TRBD1. CDR3 size: 16 residues. Germline CDR1 is PRHDT and CDR2 is FYEKMQ (reference sequence). V shed 5 bases, J shed 4 bases, and the junction held 12 bases outside the gene matches. The CDR3: CASSQGQGVVSTEAFF. The DNA for the CDR3 is TGTGCCAGCAGCCAAGGACAGGGAGTGGTTAGCACTGAAGCTTTCTTT. The whole variable domain, filled in from reference TRBV13 and TRBJ1-1, reads AAGVIQSPRHLIKEKRETATLKCYPIPRHDTVYWYQQGPGQDPQFLISFYEKMQSDKGSIPDRFSAQQFSDYHSELNMSSLELGDSALYFCASSQGQGVVSTEAFFGQGTRLTVV.

V usage is TRBV19 and J usage is TRBJ1-5; D possibly corresponds to TRBD1 (5 bases). The CDR3 sequence is 14 residues long. Trimming shortened V by 4 bases and J by 3 bases, and 10 bases separated the two germline ends. The germline V gene encodes CDR1 LNHDA and CDR2 SQIVND (reference sequence). The CDR3 loop is CASSNGAFNQPQHF. The DNA of the CDR3 is TGTGCCAGTAGTAATGGGGCGTTCAATCAGCCCCAGCATTTT.

The chain is built from TRBV2 and TRBJ1-2; D is ambiguous. Germline assignment: CDR1 SNHLY and CDR2 FYNNEI. The CDR3 length is 14 residues. V was shortened by 6 bases and J by 7 bases, with 18 bases between the two germline ends. The CDR3 is CASSRLPADSGYTF. The CDR3 region has the DNA TGTGCCAGCAGCCGACTACCGGCCGACTCTGGCTACACCTTC.

The chain is built from TRBV5-1 and TRBJ2-7, with 8 nucleotides matching TRBD2. After removal of 4 bases from V and 8 bases from J, the junction contained 17 bases not matched to a gene. Looked up from germline, CDR1 is SGHRS and CDR2 is YFSETQ. This CDR3 is 16 amino acids long. The CDR3 is CASSGEGGRNYDKQYF. The DNA of the CDR3 is TGCGCCAGCAGCGGTGAAGGCGGGAGGAACTACGACAAGCAGTACTTC.

This chain links TRBV2 with TRBJ1-5; tentatively, D is TRBD1 (5 bases). CDR1 is SNHLY and CDR2 is FYNNEI in the germline V gene. CDR3 length equals 14 residues. V lost 6 bases to trimming and J lost 5 bases, with 14 bases between them. The DNA of the CDR3 is TGTGCCAGCAGCTCAGGGTTCCGGGATCAGCCCCAGCATTTT. It translates to CASSSGFRDQPQHF.

The rearrangement links TRBV12-3 or TRBV12-4 to TRBJ1-4; possibly TRBD1 for D (5 bases). V lost 6 bases and J lost 4, with 9 bases in between. The CDR3 sequence is 13 residues long. The CDR3 is CASSRDSNEKLFF. The CDR3 nucleotides read TGTGCCAGCAGCCGAGACAGTAATGAAAAACTGTTTTTT.

CDR3 bases: TGTGCCAGCACCAAAAAGACAGGGGGTGATCAGCCCCAGCATTTT. Residues: CASTKKTGGDQPQHF. The chain couples TRBV6-6 to TRBJ1-5; 9 nucleotides line up with TRBD1. J was trimmed by 5 bases and V by 7 bases; bases with no gene match: 9. Germline CDR1 and CDR2: MNHNY and SVGAGI (reference sequence). This CDR3 contains 15 residues.

This clone is a singleton in its sample. J is TRBJ2-5 and V is TRBV9; 11 positions match TRBD2. The CDR3 consists of 15 residues. Germline values: CDR1 SGDLS, CDR2 YYNGEE. J lost 7 bases, V lost 3 bases, and 8 bases had no gene match. The CDR3 is CASSAPTSGDVTQYF. Written as DNA, the CDR3 is TGTGCCAGCAGCGCCCCGACTAGCGGGGACGTGACCCAGTACTTC. The full variable domain, rest sourced from reference TRBV9 and TRBJ2-5, is DSGVTQTPKHLITATGQRVTLRCSPRSGDLSVYWYQQSLDQGLQFLIQYYNGEERAKGNILERFSAQQFPDLHSELNLSSLELGDSALYFCASSAPTSGDVTQYFGPGTRLLVL.

The rearrangement joins TRBV5-1 to TRBJ2-3, with 9 bases aligning to TRBD2. V gave up 3 bases and J gave up 3 bases; unmatched junction bases: 8. This CDR3 spans 16 amino acids. From germline, CDR1 is SGHRS and CDR2 YFSETQ. The CDR3 DNA sequence: TGCGCCAGCAGCTCCAGTAGCGGGGGTCAAACAGATACGCAGTATTTT. This sequence encodes CASSSSSGGQTDTQYF.